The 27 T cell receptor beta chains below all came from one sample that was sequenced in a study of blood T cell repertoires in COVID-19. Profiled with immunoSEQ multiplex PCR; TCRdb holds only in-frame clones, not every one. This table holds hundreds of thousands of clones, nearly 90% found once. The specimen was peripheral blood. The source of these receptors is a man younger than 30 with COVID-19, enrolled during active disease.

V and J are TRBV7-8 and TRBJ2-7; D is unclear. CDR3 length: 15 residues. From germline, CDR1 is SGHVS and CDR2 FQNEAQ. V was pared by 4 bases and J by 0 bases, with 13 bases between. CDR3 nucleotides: TGTGCCAGCAGCTGGCCTGCCGGCGGCTCCTACGAGCAGTACTTC. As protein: CASSWPAGGSYEQYF.

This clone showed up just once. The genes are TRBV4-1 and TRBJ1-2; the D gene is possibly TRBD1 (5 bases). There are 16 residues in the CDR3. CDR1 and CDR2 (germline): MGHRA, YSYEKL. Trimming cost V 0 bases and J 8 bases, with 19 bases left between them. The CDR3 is CASSQDLVQAIGGYTF. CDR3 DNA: TGCGCCAGCAGCCAAGATCTTGTACAGGCCATTGGGGGCTACACCTTC.

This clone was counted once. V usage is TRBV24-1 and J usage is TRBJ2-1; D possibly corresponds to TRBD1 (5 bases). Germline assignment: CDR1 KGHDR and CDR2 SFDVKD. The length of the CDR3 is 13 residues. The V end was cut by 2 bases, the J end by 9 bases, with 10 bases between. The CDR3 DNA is TGTGCCACCAGTGATTACGACAGATCTGAGCAGTTCTTC. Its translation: CATSDYDRSEQFF.

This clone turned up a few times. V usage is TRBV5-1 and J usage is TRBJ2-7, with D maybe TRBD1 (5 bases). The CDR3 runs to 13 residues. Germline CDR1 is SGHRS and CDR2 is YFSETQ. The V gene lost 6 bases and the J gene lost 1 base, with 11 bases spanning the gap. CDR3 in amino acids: CASKNQGSYEQYF. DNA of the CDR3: TGCGCCAGCAAAAATCAGGGTTCCTACGAGCAGTACTTC.

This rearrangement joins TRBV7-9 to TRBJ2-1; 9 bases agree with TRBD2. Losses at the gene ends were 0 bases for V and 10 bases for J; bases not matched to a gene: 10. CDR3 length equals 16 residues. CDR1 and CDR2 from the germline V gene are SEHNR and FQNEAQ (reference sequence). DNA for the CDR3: TGTGCCAGCAGCTTAGCGGGTGCTAGCGGGGTACAGGAGCAGTTCTTC. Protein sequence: CASSLAGASGVQEQFF.

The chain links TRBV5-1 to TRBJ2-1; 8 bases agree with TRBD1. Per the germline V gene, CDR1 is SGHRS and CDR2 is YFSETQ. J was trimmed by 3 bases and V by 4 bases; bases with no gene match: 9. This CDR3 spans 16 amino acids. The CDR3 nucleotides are TGCGCCAGCAGCGGATACGCAGGGGGCTACTACAATGAGCAGTTCTTC. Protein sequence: CASSGYAGGYYNEQFF.

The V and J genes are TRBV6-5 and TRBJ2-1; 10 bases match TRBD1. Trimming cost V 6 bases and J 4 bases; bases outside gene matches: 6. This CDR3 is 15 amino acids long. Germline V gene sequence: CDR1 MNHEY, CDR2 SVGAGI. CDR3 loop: CASRGDRGIYNEQFF. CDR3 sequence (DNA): TGTGCCAGCAGGGGGGACAGGGGCATATACAATGAGCAGTTCTTC.

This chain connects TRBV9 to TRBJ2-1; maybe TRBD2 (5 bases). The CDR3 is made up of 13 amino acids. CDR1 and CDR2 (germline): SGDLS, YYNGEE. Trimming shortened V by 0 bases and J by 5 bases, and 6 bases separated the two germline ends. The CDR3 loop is CASSVAGNNEQFF. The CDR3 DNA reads TGTGCCAGCAGCGTAGCCGGGAACAATGAGCAGTTCTTC.

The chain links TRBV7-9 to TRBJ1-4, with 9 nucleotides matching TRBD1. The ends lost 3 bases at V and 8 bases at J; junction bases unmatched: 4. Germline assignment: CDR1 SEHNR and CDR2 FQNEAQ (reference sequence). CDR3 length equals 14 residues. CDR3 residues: CASSFWDRAEKLFF. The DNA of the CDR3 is TGTGCCAGCAGCTTTTGGGACAGGGCCGAAAAACTGTTTTTT.

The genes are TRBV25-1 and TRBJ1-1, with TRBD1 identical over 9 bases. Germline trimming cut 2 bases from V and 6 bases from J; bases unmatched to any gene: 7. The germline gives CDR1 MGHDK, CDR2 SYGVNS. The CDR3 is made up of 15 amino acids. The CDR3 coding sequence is TGTGCCAGCAGTGAACCCGACAGGGGGTGGGCTGAAGCTTTCTTT. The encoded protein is CASSEPDRGWAEAFF.

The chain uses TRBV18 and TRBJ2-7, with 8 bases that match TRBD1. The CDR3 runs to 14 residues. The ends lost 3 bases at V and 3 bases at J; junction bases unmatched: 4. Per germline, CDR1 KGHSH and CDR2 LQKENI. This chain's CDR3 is CASSPRGTGYEQYF. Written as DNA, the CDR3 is TGTGCCAGCTCACCCAGAGGGACAGGCTACGAGCAGTACTTC.

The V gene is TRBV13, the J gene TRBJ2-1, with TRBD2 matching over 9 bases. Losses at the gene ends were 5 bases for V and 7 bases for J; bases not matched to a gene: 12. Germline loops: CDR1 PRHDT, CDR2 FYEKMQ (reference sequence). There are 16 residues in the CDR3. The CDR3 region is CASSPQESGRRNEQFF. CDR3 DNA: TGTGCCAGCAGCCCCCAGGAGAGCGGGAGGAGGAATGAGCAGTTCTTC.

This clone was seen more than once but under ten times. CDR3 bases: TGTGCCAGCAGCCAAGTGTTAGGGGCTGGCTATGGCTACACCTTC. Residues: CASSQVLGAGYGYTF. The V and J genes are TRBV4-2 and TRBJ1-2, with a weak D call TRBD1 (5 bases). This CDR3 spans 15 amino acids. Germline V gene sequence: CDR1 LGHNA, CDR2 YNFKEQ. The V end was cut by 1 base, the J end by 4 bases, with 13 bases between.

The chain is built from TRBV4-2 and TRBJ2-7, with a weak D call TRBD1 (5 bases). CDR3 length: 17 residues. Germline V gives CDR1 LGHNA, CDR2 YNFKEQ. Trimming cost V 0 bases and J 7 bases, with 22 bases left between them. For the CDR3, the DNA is TGTGCCAGCAGCCAAGATCTTCGGCGGCAGGGTATCAGGGAGCAGTACTTC. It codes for CASSQDLRRQGIREQYF.

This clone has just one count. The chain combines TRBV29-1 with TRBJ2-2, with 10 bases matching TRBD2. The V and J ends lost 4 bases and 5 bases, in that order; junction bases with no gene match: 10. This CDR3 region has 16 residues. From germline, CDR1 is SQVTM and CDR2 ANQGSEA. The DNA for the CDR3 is TGCAGCGTTGGTGATAGCGGGGGGTATAAGACCGGGGAGCTGTTTTTT. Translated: CSVGDSGGYKTGELFF.

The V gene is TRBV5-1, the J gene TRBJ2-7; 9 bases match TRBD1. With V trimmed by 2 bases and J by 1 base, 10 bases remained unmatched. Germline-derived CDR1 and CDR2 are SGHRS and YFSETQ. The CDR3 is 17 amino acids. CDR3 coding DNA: TGCGCCAGCAGCTTCCAGCCGTCCGGGACAGGGTCCTACGAGCAGTACTTC. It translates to CASSFQPSGTGSYEQYF.

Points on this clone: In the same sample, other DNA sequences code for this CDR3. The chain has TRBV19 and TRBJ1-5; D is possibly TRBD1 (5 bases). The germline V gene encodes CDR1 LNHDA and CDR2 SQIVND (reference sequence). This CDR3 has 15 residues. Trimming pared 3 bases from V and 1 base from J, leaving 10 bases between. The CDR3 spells CASSIGGRSNQPQHF. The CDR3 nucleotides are TGTGCCAGTAGTATTGGGGGGAGAAGCAATCAGCCCCAGCATTTT.

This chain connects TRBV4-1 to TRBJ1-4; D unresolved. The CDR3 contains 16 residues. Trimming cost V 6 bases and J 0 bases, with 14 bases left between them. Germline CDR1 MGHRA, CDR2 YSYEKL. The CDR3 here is CASSPGGGATNEKLFF. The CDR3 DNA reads TGCGCCAGCAGTCCCGGAGGCGGAGCAACTAATGAAAAACTGTTTTTT.

DNA for the CDR3: TGTGCCAGCAGTGAGAACAGGGGGCAACGGGAAAAACTGTTTTTT. Protein: CASSENRGQREKLFF. The rearrangement joins TRBV27 to TRBJ1-4; TRBD1 aligns across 9 bases. This CDR3 is 15 amino acids long. The ends lost 5 bases at V and 8 bases at J; junction bases unmatched: 9. CDR1 and CDR2 from the germline V gene are MNHEY and SMNVEV (reference sequence).

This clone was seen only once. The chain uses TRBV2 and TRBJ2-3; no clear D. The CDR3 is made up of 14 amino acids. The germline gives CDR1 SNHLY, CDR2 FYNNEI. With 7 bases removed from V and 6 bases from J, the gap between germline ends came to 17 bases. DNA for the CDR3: TGTGCCAGCAAAGAATCCTACGCCCTGGATACGCAGTATTTT. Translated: CASKESYALDTQYF.

CDR3 nucleotides: TGTGCCAGTTGTCGGGGGGGTGAGGAAAAACTGTTTTTT. Protein sequence: CASCRGGEEKLFF. The chain links TRBV19 to TRBJ1-4; weak D call: TRBD1 (5 bases). Trimming took 8 bases from V and 8 from J, leaving 15 bases between them. The CDR3 extends over 13 amino acids. Germline V gene lookup returns CDR1 LNHDA and CDR2 SQIVND (reference sequence).

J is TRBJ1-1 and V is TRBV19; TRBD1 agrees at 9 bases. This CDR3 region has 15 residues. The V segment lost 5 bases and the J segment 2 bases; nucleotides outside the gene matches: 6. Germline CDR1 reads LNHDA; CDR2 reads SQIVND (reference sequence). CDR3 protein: CASSGPDRGNTEAFF. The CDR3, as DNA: TGTGCCAGTAGTGGGCCGGACAGGGGTAACACTGAAGCTTTCTTT.

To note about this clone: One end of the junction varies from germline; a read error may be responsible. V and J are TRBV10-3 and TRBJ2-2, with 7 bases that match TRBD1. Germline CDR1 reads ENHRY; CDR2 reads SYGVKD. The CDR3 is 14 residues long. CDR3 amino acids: CAINPTGNAGELFF. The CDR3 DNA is TGTGCCATCAACCCGACAGGGAACGCCGGGGAGCTGTTTTTT.

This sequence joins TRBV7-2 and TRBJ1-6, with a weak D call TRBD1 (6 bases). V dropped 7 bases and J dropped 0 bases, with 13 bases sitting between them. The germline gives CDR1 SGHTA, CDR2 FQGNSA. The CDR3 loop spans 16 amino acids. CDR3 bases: TGTGCCAGCACCTTGGGGGCAGCCTCCTATAATTCACCCCTCCACTTT. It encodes CASTLGAASYNSPLHF.

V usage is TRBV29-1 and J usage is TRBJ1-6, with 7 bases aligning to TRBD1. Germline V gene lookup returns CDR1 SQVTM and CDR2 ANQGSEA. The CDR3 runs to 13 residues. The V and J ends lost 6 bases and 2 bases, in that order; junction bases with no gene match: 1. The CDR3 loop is CSVQGAYNSPLHF. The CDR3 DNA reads TGCAGCGTCCAGGGGGCCTATAATTCACCCCTCCACTTT.

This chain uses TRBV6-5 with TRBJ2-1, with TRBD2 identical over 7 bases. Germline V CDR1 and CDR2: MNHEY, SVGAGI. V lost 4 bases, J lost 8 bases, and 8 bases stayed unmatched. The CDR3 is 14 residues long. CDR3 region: CASSSRTSRDEQFF. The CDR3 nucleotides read TGTGCCAGCAGTTCTAGGACTAGTAGGGATGAGCAGTTCTTC.

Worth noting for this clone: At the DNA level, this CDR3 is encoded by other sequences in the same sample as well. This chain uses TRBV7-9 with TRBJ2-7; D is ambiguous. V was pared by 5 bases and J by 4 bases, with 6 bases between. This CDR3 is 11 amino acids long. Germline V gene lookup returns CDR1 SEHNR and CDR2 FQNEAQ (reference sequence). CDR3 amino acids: CASSPGYEQYF. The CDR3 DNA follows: TGTGCCAGCAGCCCCGGGTACGAGCAGTACTTC.